Described below is a single T cell receptor (beta chain) sequence and its context. No antigen is known for it. The data stem from a study of OX40 agonist ivuxolimab in advanced cancers. Background on the study: Treatment of patients was with ivuxolimab, an agonistic anti-OX40 (CD134) antibody. General study results and limits: The investigators did not determine what antigen specificity the expanded peripheral T cells had. The study observed clonal expansion of CD4+ and CD8+ blood T cells by week 6 at 0.1 to 3.0 mg/kg.

Systemic immunosuppression or autoimmune disease history was grounds to exclude patients. Germline V gives CDR1 MNHNY, CDR2 SVGAGI (reference sequence). Trimming stripped 6 bases from V and 6 bases from J, with 24 bases between. CDR3 length equals 16 residues. Using immunoSEQ multiplex PCR, the repertoire was profiled, and TCRdb retains in-frame clones only, with some absent. The sample carries around 84,000 clones, approximately 80% recorded once. The sequenced sample was CD4+ or CD8+ T cells sorted from blood, obtained in a trial of the OX40 agonist ivuxolimab. The chain carries TRBV6-6 and TRBJ2-7; D is perhaps TRBD1 (5 bases). The receptor was derived from an adult with an advanced solid tumor such as melanoma, head and neck, liver or kidney cancer. The CDR3 region is CASSYPVWQGKGEQYF. In nucleotides, the CDR3 is TGTGCCAGCAGCTACCCGGTTTGGCAGGGTAAGGGCGAGCAGTACTTC.